This T cell receptor beta chain was recorded in a study of blood T cell repertoires in COVID-19. Germline V gene sequence: CDR1 SQVTM, CDR2 ANQGSEA. The CDR3 extends over 11 amino acids. Losses at the gene ends were 6 bases for V and 10 bases for J; bases not matched to a gene: 3. The protocol was immunoSEQ multiplex PCR, while the TCRdb copy is restricted to in-frame clones and leaves out a portion. The sample holds about 46,000 clones, roughly 86% seen once. V is TRBV29-1 and J is TRBJ1-6, with TRBD1 matching over 7 bases. Sequenced input: PBMCs or T cells enriched from blood (not recorded which). The TCR comes from a woman aged 45-59 years who had recovered from COVID-19. CDR3 nucleotides: TGCAGCGTCAGGGGGGACTCACCCCTCCACTTT. Amino acids: CSVRGDSPLHF.